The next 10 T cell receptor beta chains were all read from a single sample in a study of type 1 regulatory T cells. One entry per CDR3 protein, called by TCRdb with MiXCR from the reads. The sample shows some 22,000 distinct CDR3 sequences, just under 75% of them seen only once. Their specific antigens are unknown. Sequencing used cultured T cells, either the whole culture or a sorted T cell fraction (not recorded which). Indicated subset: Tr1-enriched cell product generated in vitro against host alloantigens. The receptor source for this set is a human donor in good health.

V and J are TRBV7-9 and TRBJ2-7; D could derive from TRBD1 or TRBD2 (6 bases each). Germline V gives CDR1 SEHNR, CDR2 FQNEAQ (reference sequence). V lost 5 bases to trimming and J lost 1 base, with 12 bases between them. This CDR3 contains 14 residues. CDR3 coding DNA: TGTGCCAGCAGCCCTAGGGGGGATTCCTACGAGCAGTACTTC. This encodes CASSPRGDSYEQYF.

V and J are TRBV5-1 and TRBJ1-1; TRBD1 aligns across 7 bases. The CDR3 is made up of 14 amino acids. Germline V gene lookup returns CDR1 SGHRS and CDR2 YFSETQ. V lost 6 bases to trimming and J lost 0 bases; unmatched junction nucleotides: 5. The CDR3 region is CASTSGQMNTEAFF. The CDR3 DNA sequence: TGCGCCAGCACGTCGGGACAGATGAACACTGAAGCTTTCTTT.

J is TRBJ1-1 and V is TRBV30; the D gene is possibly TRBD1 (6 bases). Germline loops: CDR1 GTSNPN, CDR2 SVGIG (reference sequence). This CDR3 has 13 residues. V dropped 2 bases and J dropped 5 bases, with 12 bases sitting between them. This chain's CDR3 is CAWSQGRFTEAFF. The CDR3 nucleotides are TGTGCCTGGAGTCAGGGGAGGTTTACTGAAGCTTTCTTT.

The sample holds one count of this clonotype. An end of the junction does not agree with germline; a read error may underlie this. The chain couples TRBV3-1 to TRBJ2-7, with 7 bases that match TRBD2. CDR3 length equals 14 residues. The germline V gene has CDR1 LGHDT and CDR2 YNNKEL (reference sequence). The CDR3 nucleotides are TGTGCCAGCAGGCAAGGCGGGGGATCCTACGAGCAGTACTTC. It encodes CASRQGGGSYEQYF.

CDR3 DNA sequence: TGCAGTGCTAGAGTAACAGGGGTCCAGAAAGGTCAGCCCCAGCATTTT. Translation gives CSARVTGVQKGQPQHF. V and J are TRBV20-1 and TRBJ1-5; 7 nucleotides agree with TRBD1. V gave up 1 base and J gave up 6 bases; unmatched junction bases: 12. The V gene's germline CDR1 is DFQATT and CDR2 SNEGSKA (reference sequence). This CDR3 comprises 16 residues.

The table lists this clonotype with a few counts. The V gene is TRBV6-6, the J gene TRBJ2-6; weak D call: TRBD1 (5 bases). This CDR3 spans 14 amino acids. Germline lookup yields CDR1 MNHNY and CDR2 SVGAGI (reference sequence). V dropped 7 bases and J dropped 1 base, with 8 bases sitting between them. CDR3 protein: CASTAGSGANVLTF. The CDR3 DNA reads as TGTGCCAGCACGGCAGGGTCTGGGGCCAACGTCCTGACTTTC.

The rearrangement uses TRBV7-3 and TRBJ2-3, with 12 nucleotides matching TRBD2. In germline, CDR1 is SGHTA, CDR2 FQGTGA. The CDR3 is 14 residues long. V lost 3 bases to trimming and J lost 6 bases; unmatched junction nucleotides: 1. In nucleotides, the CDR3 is TGTGCCAGCAGCTTCGGACTAGCGGGGGATACGCAGTATTTT. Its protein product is CASSFGLAGDTQYF.

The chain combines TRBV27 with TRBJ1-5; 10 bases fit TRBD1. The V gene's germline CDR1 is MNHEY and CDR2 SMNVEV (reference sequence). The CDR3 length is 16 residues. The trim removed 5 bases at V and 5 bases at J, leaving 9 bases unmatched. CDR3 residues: CASSPQGQGRYQPQHF. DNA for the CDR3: TGTGCCAGCAGTCCACAGGGACAGGGGAGGTATCAGCCCCAGCATTTT.

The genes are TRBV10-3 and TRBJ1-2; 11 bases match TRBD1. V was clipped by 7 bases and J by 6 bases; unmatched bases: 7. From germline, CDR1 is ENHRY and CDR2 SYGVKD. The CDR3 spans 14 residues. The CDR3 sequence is CAINPGQGVDGYTF. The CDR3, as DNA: TGTGCCATCAACCCGGGACAGGGGGTCGATGGCTACACCTTC.

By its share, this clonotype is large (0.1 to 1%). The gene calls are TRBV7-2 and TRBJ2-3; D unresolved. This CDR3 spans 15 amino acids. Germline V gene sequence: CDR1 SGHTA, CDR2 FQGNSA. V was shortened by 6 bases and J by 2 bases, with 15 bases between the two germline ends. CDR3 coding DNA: TGTGCCAGCAGGGTCTCCCGGGTGCCCACAGATACGCAGTATTTT. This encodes CASRVSRVPTDTQYF.